This TCR beta chain derives from a study of T cell responses to AZD1222 COVID-19 vaccine. Study-level results: The sample set comprised mostly white British donors with more females, and clonal diversity was possibly underestimated.

Concerning this clone itself: Its antigen is still unknown.

Sequencing used immunoSEQ multiplex PCR; TCRdb keeps in-frame clones, though not all of them. The repertoire includes 90,000 to 100,000 clones, roughly nine tenths of them detected once, and roughly 2.9% sits in the top ten. Specimen: peripheral blood, collected on day 0 of AZD1222 vaccination. This sequence was found in an adult in good health.

The CDR3 coding sequence is TGTGCCAGCAGCCAATCCCGAAATAATTCACCCCTCCACTTT. Residues: CASSQSRNNSPLHF. The rearrangement joins TRBV16 to TRBJ1-6; no clear D. Germline CDR1 is KGHSY and CDR2 is FQNENV. This CDR3 is 14 amino acids long. V shed 0 bases and J shed 5 bases, with 5 bases lying between them.